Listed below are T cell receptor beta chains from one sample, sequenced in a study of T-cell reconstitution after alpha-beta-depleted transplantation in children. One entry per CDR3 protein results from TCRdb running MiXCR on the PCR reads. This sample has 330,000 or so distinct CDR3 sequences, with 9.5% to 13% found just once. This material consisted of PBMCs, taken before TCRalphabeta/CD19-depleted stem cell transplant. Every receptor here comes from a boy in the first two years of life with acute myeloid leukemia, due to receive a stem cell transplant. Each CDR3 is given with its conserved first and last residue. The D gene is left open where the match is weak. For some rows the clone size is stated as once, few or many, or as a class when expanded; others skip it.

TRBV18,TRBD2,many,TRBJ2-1,CASSPRSGGAYNEQFF,TGTGCCAGCTCACCACGGAGCGGGGGGGCCTACAATGAGCAGTTCTTC
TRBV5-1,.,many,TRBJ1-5,CASSLDDNQPQHF,TGCGCCAGCAGCTTGGACGACAATCAGCCCCAGCATTTT
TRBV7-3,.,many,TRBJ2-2,CASSLSGGFTGELFF,TGTGCCAGCAGCTTAAGCGGGGGCTTCACCGGGGAGCTGTTTTTT
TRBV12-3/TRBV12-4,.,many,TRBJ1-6,CASSYGRALSSLHF,TGTGCCAGCAGTTATGGTAGGGCTCTGTCGTCCCTCCACTTT
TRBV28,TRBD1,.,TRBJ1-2,CASSYRGEGYGYTF,TGTGCCAGCAGTTACAGGGGAGAAGGCTATGGCTACACCTTC
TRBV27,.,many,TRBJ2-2,CASSLYRVGTGELFF,TGTGCCAGCAGTTTGTACAGGGTTGGCACCGGGGAGCTGTTTTTT
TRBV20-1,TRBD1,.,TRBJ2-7,CSAKGQVAYEQYF,TGCAGTGCTAAAGGACAGGTGGCCTACGAGCAGTACTTC
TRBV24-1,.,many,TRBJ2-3,CATSDPVAGTQYF,TGTGCCACCAGTGATCCGGTCGCGGGTACGCAGTATTTT
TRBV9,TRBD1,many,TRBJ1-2,CASSVAPPDRGRYYGYTF,TGTGCCAGCAGCGTAGCCCCCCCGGACAGGGGGCGCTACTATGGCTACACCTTC
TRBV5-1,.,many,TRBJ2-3,CASSLMEGPTDTQYF,TGCGCCAGCAGCTTGATGGAGGGACCCACAGATACGCAGTATTTT
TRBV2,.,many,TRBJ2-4,CASFSGPGAKNIQYF,TGTGCCAGCTTCTCGGGACCGGGGGCCAAAAACATTCAGTACTTC
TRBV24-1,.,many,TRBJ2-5,CATRKRESETQYF,TGTGCCACCCGAAAGAGGGAATCGGAGACCCAGTACTTC